The TCR beta chain under discussion was sequenced for a study of OX40 agonist ivuxolimab in advanced cancers. Study at large: The drug used for patients, ivuxolimab, was an agonistic anti-OX40 (CD134) antibody. People in dose escalation had one of these cancers: hepatocellular carcinoma, melanoma, renal cell or head and neck cancer.

CDR3 length equals 15 residues. Trimming took 5 bases from V and 2 from J, leaving 13 bases between them. Germline CDR1 is SGHDT and CDR2 is YYEEEE. Study-wide points: At doses 0.1 to 3.0 mg/kg, CD4+ and CD8+ clones expanded. Among the lowest peripheral clonal expansion occurred in 0.1-3.0 mg/kg partial responders.

Produced via immunoSEQ multiplex PCR; TCRdb's table is partial and in-frame only. The data hold tens of thousands of clones, with roughly nine tenths observed a single time. A remark on this clone: Its antigen is currently unknown.

Specimen: CD4+ or CD8+ T cells sorted from blood, collected in a trial of the OX40 agonist ivuxolimab. This TCR was recovered from an adult with an advanced solid tumor such as melanoma, head and neck, liver or kidney cancer. The V call is TRBV5-6, the J call TRBJ2-2; D assignment may be TRBD1 or TRBD2 (6 bases each). The CDR3 loop reads CASSSGGQNTGELFF. DNA for the CDR3: TGTGCCAGCAGTTCCGGGGGCCAAAACACCGGGGAGCTGTTTTTT.